These 12 T cell receptor beta chains were all obtained from the same sample, sequenced in a study of cytotoxic CD8 clonotypes in ibrutinib-treated CLL. Repertoires were generated with immunoSEQ multiplex PCR, while TCRdb's copy carries only in-frame clones and drops some. Of approximately 350,000 clones in the sample, about 64% were seen once. The starting material was PBMCs, obtained after 36 months of ibrutinib treatment. The receptors come from a human donor with chronic lymphocytic leukemia.

Written as DNA, the CDR3 is TGTGCCAGCAGCGCCTTTCCCGAGGGGGGGGCGGGTAGCACAGATACGCAGTATTTT. This sequence encodes CASSAFPEGGAGSTDTQYF. The chain joins TRBV9 to TRBJ2-3; perhaps TRBD2 as D (7 bases). Trimming removed 3 bases from V and 0 bases from J, with 23 bases in between. This CDR3 is 19 amino acids long. Germline V gene lookup returns CDR1 SGDLS and CDR2 YYNGEE.

This clone was picked up one time. The chain combines TRBV11-2 with TRBJ2-1; 8 bases fit TRBD2. The CDR3 consists of 15 residues. V was clipped by 5 bases and J by 9 bases; unmatched bases: 12. Germline V CDR1 and CDR2: SGHAT, FQNNGV. The CDR3 spells CASSPGGAVHGEQFF. CDR3 nucleotides: TGTGCCAGCAGCCCGGGGGGGGCTGTACATGGTGAGCAGTTCTTC.

This clone was seen more than once but under ten times. The chain combines TRBV4-3 with TRBJ2-1; perhaps D is TRBD1 or TRBD2 (5 bases each). V was clipped by 4 bases and J by 8 bases, with 9 bases between them. The CDR3 has 12 residues. Germline lookup yields CDR1 LGHNA and CDR2 YSLEER. The CDR3 loop reads CASSLRGDEQFF. The CDR3 bases are TGCGCCAGCAGCCTGAGGGGTGATGAGCAGTTCTTC.

The chain is built from TRBV13 and TRBJ2-1; 8 bases align to TRBD2. This CDR3 is 21 amino acids long. V trimming: 2 bases; J trimming: 2 bases; junction bases outside the gene matches: 20. Germline values: CDR1 PRHDT, CDR2 FYEKMQ (reference sequence). CDR3 in amino acids: CASSLLRWTASRGDTYNEQFF. The CDR3 DNA sequence: TGTGCCAGCAGCTTATTGCGATGGACCGCATCGCGGGGGGACACCTACAATGAGCAGTTCTTC.

This sequence joins TRBV19 and TRBJ1-5; possible D gene TRBD1, 5 bases. This CDR3 has 15 residues. Between the trimmed V and J ends, which lost 7 bases and 7 bases, there was a span of 20 bases. CDR1 is LNHDA, CDR2 SQIVND, per germline (reference sequence). The CDR3 protein is CASTLKAGVEQPQHF. The CDR3 DNA is TGTGCCAGTACCCTAAAGGCGGGGGTAGAACAGCCCCAGCATTTT.

This clone turned up a few times. The V gene is TRBV5-1, the J gene TRBJ2-3, with D hard to call. CDR3 length equals 14 residues. The V gene lost 1 base and the J gene lost 2 bases, with 8 bases spanning the gap. Germline CDR1 reads SGHRS; CDR2 reads YFSETQ. CDR3 region: CASSLTADTDTQYF. Written as DNA, the CDR3 is TGCGCCAGCAGCTTGACCGCAGACACAGATACGCAGTATTTT.

This clone turned up a few times. Just one base apart from a much larger clone, this may be a read error. The CDR3 DNA sequence: TGTGCCAGCAGCTTTGGACAGGGATACGAGCAGTACTTC. Protein: CASSFGQGYEQYF. The chain carries TRBV7-6 and TRBJ2-7; 8 positions agree with TRBD1. Germline CDR1 and CDR2: SGHVS and FNYEAQ. Losses at the gene ends were 3 bases for V and 4 bases for J; bases not matched to a gene: 2. This CDR3 spans 13 amino acids.

V usage is TRBV7-9 and J usage is TRBJ2-7, with TRBD2 identical over 8 bases. The V segment lost 2 bases and the J segment 4 bases; nucleotides outside the gene matches: 4. Germline V gives CDR1 SEHNR, CDR2 FQNEAQ (reference sequence). CDR3 length equals 14 residues. CDR3 nucleotides: TGTGCCAGCAGCTTAACTAGCGGAAGATACGAGCAGTACTTC. It encodes CASSLTSGRYEQYF.

The V call is TRBV5-6, the J call TRBJ2-3, with 9 bases aligning to TRBD2. There are 15 residues in the CDR3. Losses at the gene ends were 1 base for V and 2 bases for J; bases not matched to a gene: 2. CDR1 SGHDT and CDR2 YYEEEE come from the germline V gene. CDR3: CASSLSSGDTDTQYF. CDR3 sequence (DNA): TGTGCCAGCAGCTTGTCTAGCGGGGACACAGATACGCAGTATTTT.

The chain uses TRBV5-1 and TRBJ1-1; TRBD1 matches 9 bases. CDR1 is SGHRS, CDR2 YFSETQ, per germline. V was clipped by 5 bases and J by 1 base; unmatched bases: 3. The CDR3 sequence is 14 residues long. For the CDR3, the DNA is TGCGCCAGCAGTCGGGGACAGGGGAACACTGAAGCTTTCTTT. It codes for CASSRGQGNTEAFF.

J is TRBJ2-7 and V is TRBV7-2; TRBD2 matches 7 bases. Unmatched junction bases numbered 2, after V lost 3 bases and J lost 3 bases. This CDR3 is built from 13 residues. Looked up from germline, CDR1 is SGHTA and CDR2 is FQGNSA. The CDR3 spells CASSFGDYYEQYF. DNA for the CDR3: TGTGCCAGCAGCTTCGGGGACTACTACGAGCAGTACTTC.

This clone has just a few counts. The rearrangement uses TRBV7-2 and TRBJ2-2; tentative D call: TRBD2 (5 bases). Between the trimmed V and J ends, which lost 5 bases and 0 bases, there was a span of 19 bases. The CDR3 sequence is 18 residues long. Germline-derived CDR1 and CDR2 are SGHTA and FQGNSA. The CDR3, as DNA: TGTGCCAGCAGCGGGCTAGCTATCTTCATCACGAACACCGGGGAGCTGTTTTTT. Its translation is CASSGLAIFITNTGELFF.